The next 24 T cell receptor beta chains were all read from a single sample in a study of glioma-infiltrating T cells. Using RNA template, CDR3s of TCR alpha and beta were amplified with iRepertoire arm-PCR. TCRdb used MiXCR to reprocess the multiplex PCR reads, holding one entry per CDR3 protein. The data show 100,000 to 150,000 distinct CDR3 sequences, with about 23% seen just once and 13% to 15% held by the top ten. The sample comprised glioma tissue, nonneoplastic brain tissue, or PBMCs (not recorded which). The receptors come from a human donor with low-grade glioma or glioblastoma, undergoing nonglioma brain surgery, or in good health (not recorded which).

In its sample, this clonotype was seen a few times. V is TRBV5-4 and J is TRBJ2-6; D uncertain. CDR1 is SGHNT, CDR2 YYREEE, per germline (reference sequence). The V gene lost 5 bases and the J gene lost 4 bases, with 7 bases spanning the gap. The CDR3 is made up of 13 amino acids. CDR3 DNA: TGTGCCAGCAGGAAACGGGGGGCCAACGTCCTGACTTTC. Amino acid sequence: CASRKRGANVLTF.

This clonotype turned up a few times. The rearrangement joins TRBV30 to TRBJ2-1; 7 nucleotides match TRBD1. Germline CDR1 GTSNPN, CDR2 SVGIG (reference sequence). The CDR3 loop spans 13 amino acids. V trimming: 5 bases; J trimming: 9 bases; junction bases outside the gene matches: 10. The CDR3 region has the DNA TGTGCCTGGGCCCCGGGACAGTTTCCTGAGCAGTTCTTC. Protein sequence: CAWAPGQFPEQFF. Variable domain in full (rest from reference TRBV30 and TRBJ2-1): SQTIHQWPATLVQPVGSPLSLECTVEGTSNPNLYWYRQAAGRGLQLLFYSVGIGQISSEVPQNLSASRPQDRQFILSSKKLLLSDSGFYLCAWAPGQFPEQFFGPGTRLTVL.

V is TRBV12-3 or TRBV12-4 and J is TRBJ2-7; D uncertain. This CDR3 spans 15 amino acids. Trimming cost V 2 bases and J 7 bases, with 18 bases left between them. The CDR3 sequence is CASSLIKGHGMEQYF. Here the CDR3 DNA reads TGTGCCAGCAGTTTAATCAAAGGGCATGGGATGGAGCAGTACTTC.

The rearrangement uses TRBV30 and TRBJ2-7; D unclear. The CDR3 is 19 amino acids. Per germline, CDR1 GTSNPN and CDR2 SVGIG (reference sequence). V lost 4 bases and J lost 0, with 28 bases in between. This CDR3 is CAWNGPVTSPPKSSYEQYF. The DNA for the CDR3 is TGTGCCTGGAACGGGCCGGTGACAAGCCCTCCTAAGTCCTCCTACGAGCAGTACTTC.

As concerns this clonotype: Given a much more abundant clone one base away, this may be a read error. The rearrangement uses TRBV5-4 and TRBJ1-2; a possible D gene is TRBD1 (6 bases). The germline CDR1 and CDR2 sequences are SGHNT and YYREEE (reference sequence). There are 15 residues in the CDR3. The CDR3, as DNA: TGTGCCAGCAGCCTGGACAGTGGCATAAACTATTGCTACACCTTC. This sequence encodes CASSLDSGINYCYTF. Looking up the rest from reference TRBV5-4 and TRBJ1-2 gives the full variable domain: ETGVTQSPTHLIKTRGQQVTLRCSSQSGHNTVSWYQQALGQGPQFIFQYYREEENGRGNFPPRFSGLQFPNYSSELNVNALELDDSALYLCASSLDSGINYCYTFGSGTRLTVV.

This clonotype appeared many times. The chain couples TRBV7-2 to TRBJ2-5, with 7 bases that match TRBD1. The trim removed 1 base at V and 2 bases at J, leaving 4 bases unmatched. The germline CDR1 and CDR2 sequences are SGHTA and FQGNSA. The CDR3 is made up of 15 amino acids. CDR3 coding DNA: TGTGCCAGCAGCTTAGATGGGACAGAGCAAGAGACCCAGTACTTC. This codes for CASSLDGTEQETQYF. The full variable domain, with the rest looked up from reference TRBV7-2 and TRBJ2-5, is GAGVSQSPSNKVTEKGKDVELRCDPISGHTALYWYRQSLGQGLEFLIYFQGNSAPDKSGLPSDRFSAERTGGSVSTLTIQRTQQEDSAVYLCASSLDGTEQETQYFGPGTRLLVL.

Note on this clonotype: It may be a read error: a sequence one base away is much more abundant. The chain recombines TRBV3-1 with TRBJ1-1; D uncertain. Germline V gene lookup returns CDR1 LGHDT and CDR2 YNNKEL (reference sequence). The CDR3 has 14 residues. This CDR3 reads CASSRMGPNNEAFF. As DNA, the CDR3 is TGTGCCAGCAGCAGAATGGGCCCGAACAATGAAGCTTTCTTT.

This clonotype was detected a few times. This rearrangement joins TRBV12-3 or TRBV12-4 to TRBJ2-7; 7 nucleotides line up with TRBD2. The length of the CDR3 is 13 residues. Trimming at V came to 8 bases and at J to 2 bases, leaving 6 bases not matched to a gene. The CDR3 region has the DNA TGTGCCAGCGAGGCTAGCGGAACCTACGAGCAGTACTTC. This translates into CASEASGTYEQYF.

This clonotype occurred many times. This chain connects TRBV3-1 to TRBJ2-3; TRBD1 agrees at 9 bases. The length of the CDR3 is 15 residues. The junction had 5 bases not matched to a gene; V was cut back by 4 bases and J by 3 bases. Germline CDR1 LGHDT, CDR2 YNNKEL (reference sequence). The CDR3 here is CASSPQTGGTDTQYF. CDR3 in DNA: TGTGCCAGCAGCCCCCAGACAGGGGGAACAGATACGCAGTATTTT.

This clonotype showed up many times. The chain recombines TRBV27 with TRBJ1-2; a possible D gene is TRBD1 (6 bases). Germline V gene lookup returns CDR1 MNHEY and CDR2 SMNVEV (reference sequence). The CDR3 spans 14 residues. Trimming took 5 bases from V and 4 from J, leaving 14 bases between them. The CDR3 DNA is TGTGCCAGCAGTCCCACAGGGTACGGCTATGGCTACACCTTC. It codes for CASSPTGYGYGYTF.

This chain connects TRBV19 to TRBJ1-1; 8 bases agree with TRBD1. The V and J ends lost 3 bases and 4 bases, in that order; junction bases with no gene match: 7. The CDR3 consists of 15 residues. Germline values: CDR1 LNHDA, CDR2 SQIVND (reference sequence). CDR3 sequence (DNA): TGTGCCAGTAGTATTGGTCAGGGGGCGCCCACTGAAGCTTTCTTT. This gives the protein CASSIGQGAPTEAFF.

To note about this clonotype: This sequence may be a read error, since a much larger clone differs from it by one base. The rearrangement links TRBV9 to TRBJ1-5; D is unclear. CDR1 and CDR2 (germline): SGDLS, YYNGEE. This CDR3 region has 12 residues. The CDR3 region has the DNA TGTGCCAGCAGTGTAGGAAATCAGACCCAGCATTTT. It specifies CASSVGNQTQHF. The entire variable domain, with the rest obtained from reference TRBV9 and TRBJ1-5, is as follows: DSGVTQTPKHLITATGQRVTLRCSPRSGDLSVYWYQQSLDQGLQFLIQYYNGEERAKGNILERFSAQQFPDLHSELNLSSLELGDSALYFCASSVGNQTQHFGDGTRLSIL.

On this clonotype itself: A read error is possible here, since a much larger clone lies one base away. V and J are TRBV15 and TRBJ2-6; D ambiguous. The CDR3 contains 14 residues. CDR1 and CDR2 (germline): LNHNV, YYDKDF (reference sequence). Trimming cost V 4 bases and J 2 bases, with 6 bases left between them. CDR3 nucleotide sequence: TGTGCCACCAGCACAGTCCCTGGGGCCAACGTCCTGACTTTC. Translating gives CATSTVPGANVLTF.

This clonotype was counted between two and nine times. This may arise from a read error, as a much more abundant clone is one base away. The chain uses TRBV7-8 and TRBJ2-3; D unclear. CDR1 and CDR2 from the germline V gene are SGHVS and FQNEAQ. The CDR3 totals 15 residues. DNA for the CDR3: TGTGCCGGCAGCCCGCCGAGACAAATCACAGATACGCAGTATTTT. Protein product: CAGSPPRQITDTQYF.

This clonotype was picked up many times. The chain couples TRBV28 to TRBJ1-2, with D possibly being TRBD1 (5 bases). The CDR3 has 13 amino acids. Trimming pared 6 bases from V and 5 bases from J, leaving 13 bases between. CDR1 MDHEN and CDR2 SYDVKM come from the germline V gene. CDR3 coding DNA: TGTGCCAGCAGGGACGGGACGGATTATGGCTACACCTTC. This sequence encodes CASRDGTDYGYTF.

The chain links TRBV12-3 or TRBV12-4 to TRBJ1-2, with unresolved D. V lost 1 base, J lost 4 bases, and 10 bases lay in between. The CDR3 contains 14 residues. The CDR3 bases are TGTGCCAGCAGTTTAGAAATAGGGCCCTATGGCTACACCTTC. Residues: CASSLEIGPYGYTF.

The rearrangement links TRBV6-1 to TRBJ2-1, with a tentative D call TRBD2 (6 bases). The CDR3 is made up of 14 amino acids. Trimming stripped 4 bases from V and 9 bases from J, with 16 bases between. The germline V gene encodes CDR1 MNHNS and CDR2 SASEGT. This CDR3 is CASSAAATRSEQFF. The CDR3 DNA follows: TGTGCCAGCAGTGCAGCTGCGACTAGAAGTGAGCAGTTCTTC.

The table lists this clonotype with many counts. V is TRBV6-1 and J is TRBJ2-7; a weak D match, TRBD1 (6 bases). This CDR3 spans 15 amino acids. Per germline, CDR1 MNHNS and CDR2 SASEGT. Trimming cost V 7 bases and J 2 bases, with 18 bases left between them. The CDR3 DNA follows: TGTGCCAGCACTCACCCCCAACAGGGCACCTACGAGCAGTACTTC. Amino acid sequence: CASTHPQQGTYEQYF.

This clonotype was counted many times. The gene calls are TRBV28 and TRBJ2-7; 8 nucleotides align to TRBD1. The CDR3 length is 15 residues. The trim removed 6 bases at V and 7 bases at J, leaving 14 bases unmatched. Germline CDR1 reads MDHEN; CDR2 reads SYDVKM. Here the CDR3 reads CASRGSQGARREQYF. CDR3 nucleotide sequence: TGTGCCAGCAGAGGATCCCAGGGGGCGCGTCGGGAGCAGTACTTC.

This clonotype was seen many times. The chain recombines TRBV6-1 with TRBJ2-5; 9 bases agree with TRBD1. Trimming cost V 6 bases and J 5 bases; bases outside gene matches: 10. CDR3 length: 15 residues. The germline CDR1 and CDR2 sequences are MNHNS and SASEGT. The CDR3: CASRRTGGGGETQYF. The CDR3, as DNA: TGTGCCAGCAGAAGAACAGGGGGCGGCGGGGAGACCCAGTACTTC.

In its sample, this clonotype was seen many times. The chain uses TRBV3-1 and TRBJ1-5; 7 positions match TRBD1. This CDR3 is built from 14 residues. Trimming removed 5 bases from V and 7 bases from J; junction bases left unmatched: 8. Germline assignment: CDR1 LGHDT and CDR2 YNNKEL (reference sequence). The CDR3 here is CASSIQGSGQPQHF. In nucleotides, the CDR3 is TGTGCCAGCAGCATACAGGGGAGTGGGCAGCCCCAGCATTTT.

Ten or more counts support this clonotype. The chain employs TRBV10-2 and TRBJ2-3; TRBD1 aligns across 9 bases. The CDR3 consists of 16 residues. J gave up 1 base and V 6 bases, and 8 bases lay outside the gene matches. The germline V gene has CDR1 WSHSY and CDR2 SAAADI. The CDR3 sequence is CASRLRDRARTDTQYF. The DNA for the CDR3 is TGCGCCAGCAGGCTCCGGGACAGGGCCCGCACAGATACGCAGTATTTT.

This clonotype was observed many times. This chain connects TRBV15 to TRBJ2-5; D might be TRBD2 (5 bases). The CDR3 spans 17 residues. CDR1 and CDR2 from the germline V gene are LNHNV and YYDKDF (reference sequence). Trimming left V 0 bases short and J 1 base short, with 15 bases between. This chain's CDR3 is CATSRDSPRTPQETQYF. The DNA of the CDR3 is TGTGCCACCAGCAGAGACAGCCCTCGGACTCCCCAAGAGACCCAGTACTTC.

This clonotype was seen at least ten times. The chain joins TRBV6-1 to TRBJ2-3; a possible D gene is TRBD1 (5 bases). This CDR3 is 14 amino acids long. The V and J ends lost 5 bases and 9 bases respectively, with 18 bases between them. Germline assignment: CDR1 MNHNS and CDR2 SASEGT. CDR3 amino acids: CASSPGQGPETQYF. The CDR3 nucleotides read TGTGCCAGCAGTCCGGGTCAGGGCCCTGAAACGCAGTATTTT.